The 19 T cell receptor beta chains listed next were all sequenced from one sample in a study of T-cell reconstitution after alpha-beta-depleted transplantation in children. Using unique molecular identifiers, the investigators prepared the TCRbeta library. One entry per CDR3 protein, called by TCRdb with MiXCR from the PCR reads. The repertoire includes 240,000 or so distinct CDR3 sequences, around 7.8% of them detected once, and under 8% sits in the top ten. The starting material was PBMCs, mostly from graft donor cells, obtained 180 days after TCRalphabeta/CD19-depleted stem cell transplant. The source is a male patient younger than 18 who had a stem cell transplant for acute lymphoblastic leukemia, so the T cells may come from the graft donor.

This clonotype was seen ten or more times. The chain couples TRBV6-5 to TRBJ2-1; 7 bases match TRBD2. With V trimmed by 5 bases and J by 3 bases, 7 bases remained unmatched. Germline-derived CDR1 and CDR2 are MNHEY and SVGAGI. The CDR3 runs to 15 residues. CDR3 sequence (DNA): TGTGCCAGCAGTCCGCGGACTAGTGTCTACAATGAGCAGTTCTTC. As protein: CASSPRTSVYNEQFF.

This clonotype was seen ten or more times. J is TRBJ2-3 and V is TRBV9, with D unresolved. V dropped 4 bases and J dropped 4 bases, with 7 bases sitting between them. This CDR3 is 12 amino acids long. CDR1 is SGDLS and CDR2 is YYNGEE in the germline V gene. CDR3 nucleotide sequence: TGTGCCAGCAGCACCCACTCAGATACGCAGTATTTT. Amino acids: CASSTHSDTQYF.

At least ten counts were recorded for this clonotype. This chain joins TRBV5-1 and TRBJ2-7, with a possible D match to TRBD1 (6 bases). There are 13 residues in the CDR3. Per the germline V gene, CDR1 is SGHRS and CDR2 is YFSETQ. V was trimmed by 4 bases and J by 2 bases, leaving 10 bases between them. The CDR3 here is CASSIGTTYEQYF. The CDR3, as DNA: TGCGCCAGCAGCATCGGGACAACCTACGAGCAGTACTTC.

Many counts were recorded for this clonotype. The chain recombines TRBV12-3 or TRBV12-4 with TRBJ1-3; no reliable D call. The germline V and J ends were trimmed by 6 bases and 4 bases, with 16 bases remaining between them. This CDR3 has 15 residues. The CDR3 DNA follows: TGTGCCAGCAGGCCGAACCGGGCGGAAGGAAACACCATATATTTT. Translation gives CASRPNRAEGNTIYF.

This clonotype was found a few times. V is TRBV3-1 and J is TRBJ2-7; 10 positions agree with TRBD2. There are 21 residues in the CDR3. V was clipped by 3 bases and J by 3 bases; unmatched bases: 23. Germline CDR1 reads LGHDT; CDR2 reads YNNKEL (reference sequence). This chain's CDR3 is CASSQDSRAQIRTSGYYEQYF. CDR3 nucleotides: TGTGCCAGCAGCCAGGATAGCCGAGCTCAAATCCGGACTAGCGGTTACTACGAGCAGTACTTC.

There are many counts of this clonotype. V is TRBV9 and J is TRBJ2-5, with D uncertain. Germline CDR1 SGDLS, CDR2 YYNGEE. The CDR3 length is 17 residues. Trimming cost V 0 bases and J 0 bases, with 15 bases left between them. The CDR3 spells CASSVVDGLSYQETQYF. DNA of the CDR3: TGTGCCAGCAGCGTAGTTGACGGCCTTTCGTACCAAGAGACCCAGTACTTC.

This clonotype was seen ten or more times. The J gene is TRBJ2-1, the V gene TRBV21-1; TRBD2, the table's D call, was not compared with the DNA. TRBV21-1 is a documented pseudogene. CDR3 size: 16 residues. This CDR3 is CASSKAWLAAYNEQFF. The CDR3 DNA is TGTGCCAGCAGCAAAGCGTGGCTAGCGGCATACAATGAGCAGTTCTTC.

This clonotype was observed at least ten times. The J gene is TRBJ2-1, the V gene TRBV4-2; 10 nucleotides agree with TRBD2. Germline trimming cut 0 bases from V and 5 bases from J; bases unmatched to any gene: 7. CDR1 is LGHNA, CDR2 YNFKEQ, per germline. CDR3 size: 17 residues. The CDR3 loop reads CASSQDKFTSGNNEQFF. CDR3 DNA sequence: TGTGCCAGCAGCCAAGATAAGTTTACTAGCGGGAACAATGAGCAGTTCTTC.

Comment on this clonotype: This sequence may be a read error, since a much larger clone differs from it by one base. This chain connects TRBV5-1 to TRBJ2-7, with 7 bases fitting TRBD2. Germline assignment: CDR1 SGHRS and CDR2 YFSETQ. This CDR3 contains 14 residues. The DNA of the CDR3 is TGCGCCAGGAGCTTGGGACTAACATCCTACGAGCAGTACTTC. Protein: CARSLGLTSYEQYF.

Ten or more counts support this clonotype. The chain joins TRBV6-5 to TRBJ2-7; a weak D match, TRBD1 (6 bases). Between the trimmed V and J ends, which lost 0 bases and 2 bases, there was a span of 11 bases. CDR3 length equals 15 residues. Per the germline V gene, CDR1 is MNHEY and CDR2 is SVGAGI. The CDR3: CASSYSRGLPYEQYF. CDR3 bases: TGTGCCAGCAGTTACTCCAGGGGCCTACCCTACGAGCAGTACTTC.

This clonotype was seen only a few times. The chain uses TRBV20-1 and TRBJ1-5, with 7 bases matching TRBD1. Germline CDR1 is DFQATT and CDR2 is SNEGSKA (reference sequence). V trimming: 3 bases; J trimming: 1 base; junction bases outside the gene matches: 9. CDR3 length: 16 amino acids. As DNA, the CDR3 is TGCAGTGCTAGGGCCCCAGGGGGAAGGAGCAATCAGCCCCAGCATTTT. Translation: CSARAPGGRSNQPQHF.

This clonotype was seen repeatedly, ten times or more. The chain recombines TRBV9 with TRBJ2-3; TRBD2 matches 9 bases. The CDR3 is made up of 17 amino acids. Germline CDR1 is SGDLS and CDR2 is YYNGEE. J lost 2 bases, V lost 3 bases, and 10 bases had no gene match. CDR3 bases: TGTGCCAGCAGCGAGAGCGGGGGGCCCCATTACACAGATACGCAGTATTTT. Its translation: CASSESGGPHYTDTQYF.

This chain joins TRBV29-1 and TRBJ1-1; the D gene is possibly TRBD1 (6 bases). V was clipped by 5 bases and J by 3 bases, with 16 bases between them. The CDR3 covers 14 residues. Germline CDR1 and CDR2: SQVTM and ANQGSEA. The CDR3 nucleotides are TGCAGCGTTAGGTCCAGGGGAAGTGACACTGAAGCTTTCTTT. Protein: CSVRSRGSDTEAFF.

This clonotype was counted at least ten times. The genes are TRBV6-5 and TRBJ1-2; TRBD1 matches at 7 bases. The ends lost 1 base at V and 4 bases at J; junction bases unmatched: 3. Germline CDR1 and CDR2: MNHEY and SVGAGI. The length of the CDR3 is 14 residues. The CDR3 reads CASSYLDRSYGYTF. CDR3 sequence (DNA): TGTGCCAGCAGTTACTTGGACAGGAGCTATGGCTACACCTTC.

This clonotype was seen many times. V gene TRBV7-8 combines with J gene TRBJ1-5; 7 bases agree with TRBD1. Germline CDR1 is SGHVS and CDR2 is FQNEAQ. The junction had 5 bases not matched to a gene; V was cut back by 5 bases and J by 7 bases. The CDR3 runs to 13 residues. The CDR3 sequence is CASSRQGGQPQHF. CDR3 nucleotides: TGTGCCAGCAGCCGACAGGGAGGCCAGCCCCAGCATTTT. Together with reference TRBV7-8 and TRBJ1-5, the CDR3 gives the full variable domain: GAGVSQSPRYKVAKRGQDVALRCDPISGHVSLFWYQQALGQGPEFLTYFQNEAQLDKSGLPSDRFFAERPEGSVSTLKIQRTQQEDSAVYLCASSRQGGQPQHFGDGTRLSIL.

This clonotype has just a few counts. V and J are TRBV20-1 and TRBJ2-3; no reliable D call. Germline V gene sequence: CDR1 DFQATT, CDR2 SNEGSKA (reference sequence). V was shortened by 8 bases and J by 6 bases, with 9 bases between the two germline ends. The length of the CDR3 is 10 residues. The chain's CDR3 is CSSAPDTQYF. The CDR3 DNA sequence: TGCAGTTCAGCCCCCGATACGCAGTATTTT.

This clonotype was seen ten or more times. J is TRBJ2-7 and V is TRBV7-2; possible D gene TRBD1, 5 bases. The CDR3 has 13 residues. Germline V lookup: CDR1 SGHTA, CDR2 FQGNSA. Trimming removed 6 bases from V and 5 bases from J, with 14 bases in between. In nucleotides, the CDR3 is TGTGCCAGCAGATTGACAGCCAGCCACGAGCAGTACTTC. It codes for CASRLTASHEQYF.

Ten or more counts support this clonotype. The V and J genes are TRBV20-1 and TRBJ2-7; perhaps D is TRBD1 or TRBD2 (5 bases each). Looked up from germline, CDR1 is DFQATT and CDR2 is SNEGSKA (reference sequence). V was shortened by 6 bases and J by 3 bases, with 15 bases between the two germline ends. CDR3 size: 13 residues. The CDR3 DNA reads TGCAGTGCCCGGGACGGGTTCGACTACGAGCAGTACTTC. As protein: CSARDGFDYEQYF.

The chain has TRBV20-1 and TRBJ2-3; TRBD1 is a possible D gene (5 bases). The CDR3 extends over 13 amino acids. The V end was cut by 3 bases, the J end by 4 bases, with 11 bases between. In germline, CDR1 is DFQATT, CDR2 SNEGSKA (reference sequence). CDR3 nucleotide sequence: TGCAGTGCTAGCGCAGGGATCCCAGATACGCAGTATTTT. Translation gives CSASAGIPDTQYF.